This T cell receptor beta chain was found in a study of blood T cell repertoires in COVID-19. Study context: COVID-19 samples, acute and convalescent, were from the United States, Italy and Spain. The cDNA or gDNA used as material had been derived from T cells, B-cell-depleted T cells, or PBMCs.

The V gene's germline CDR1 is MNHNY and CDR2 SVGAGI (reference sequence). The CDR3 sequence is 13 residues long. V lost 0 bases to trimming and J lost 6 bases, with 9 bases between them. In the source study's methods: Amplification of reference gene primers provided the estimated nucleated cell counts. The assay was immunoSEQ multiplex PCR, and TCRdb's table has in-frame clones only and misses some. D and trimming were read from the DNA, whereas the V and J calls and clone size are those reported in that table. The sample holds some 110,000 clones, about nine tenths seen once. This clonotype originated in a man aged 35 to 55 with acute or convalescent COVID-19. Sequenced material: peripheral blood. V gene TRBV6-6 combines with J gene TRBJ2-7; weak D call: TRBD2 (6 bases). CDR3 in amino acids: CASSYSGGFEQYF. The CDR3, as DNA: TGTGCCAGCAGTTACTCCGGAGGGTTCGAGCAGTACTTC.